This T cell receptor beta chain originates from a study of ipilimumab plus nivolumab after autologous stem cell transplantation. The overall study: Patients received a median of roughly five ipilimumab and roughly 8 nivolumab doses. DLBCL patients had primary refractory or relapsed disease.

V lost 6 bases and J lost 9; bases outside the gene matches: 9. The CDR3 extends over 13 amino acids. Per the germline V gene, CDR1 is MGHDK and CDR2 is SYGVNS. Assay used: immunoSEQ multiplex PCR; TCRdb lists only in-frame clones, some missing. The sample has 77,000 or so clones; 83% are singletons. Patients got 3 mg/kg IV nivolumab weeks 1, 4, 7, 10, then biweekly through week 26. The sample consisted of PBMCs, taken in a trial of ipilimumab plus nivolumab as post-transplant consolidation. The source is a male donor with diffuse large B-cell lymphoma. The chain uses TRBV25-1 and TRBJ2-5; 8 bases line up with TRBD1. CDR3 DNA sequence: TGTGCCAGCAGCCCAGGACAGGGCTCGTCCCAGTACTTC. Protein: CASSPGQGSSQYF.